The T cell receptor (beta chain) described here comes from a study of response to subunit inactivated influenza vaccine. General observations from the study: With each seasonal influenza vaccination, the authors suggested, few new T cells are recruited.

TCRdb re-called the RT-PCR reads with MiXCR, one entry per CDR3 protein. The table shows hundreds of thousands of distinct CDR3 sequences, with over 9.5% occurring only once. Trimming took off 6 bases at V and 8 bases at J, with 17 bases between the two ends. Germline assignment: CDR1 MNHEY and CDR2 SVGEGT. The CDR3 extends over 13 amino acids. A word on this clonotype: Its antigen is not identified.

Sequenced here: PBMCs from blood, sampled on the day of vaccination. This receptor was obtained from a man over 45 who received an inactivated influenza vaccine. The V gene is TRBV6-2 or TRBV6-3, the J gene TRBJ2-7; the D gene is possibly TRBD2 (6 bases). DNA for the CDR3: TGTGCCAGCAGCTTGCAGACGGAGGGTCAGCAGTACTTC. Translated, it gives CASSLQTEGQQYF.